This T cell receptor beta chain stems from a study of CD8+ T cells in alopecia areata. About the research overall: Treatment comprised oral tofacitinib, 5 to 10 mg twice daily, in treated patients.

This clone occurred a few times. Extracted from the samples, RNA was reverse transcribed into cDNA to serve as the sequencing template. TCRdb's table, derived via immunoSEQ multiplex PCR, lists solely in-frame clones and lacks some. The sample holds tens of thousands of clones; approximately 72% are singletons and the top ten take 20% to 30%. V lost 3 bases to trimming and J lost 1 base, with 7 bases between them. The CDR3 extends over 13 amino acids. In germline, CDR1 is LNHNV, CDR2 YYDKDF (reference sequence). This sample's treatment: oral pan-JAK inhibitor, 5-10 mg twice daily. The chain employs TRBV15 and TRBJ2-7; D remains unclear. This sample comprised CD8+ T cells sorted from blood, obtained at week 24, from a patient treated with tofacitinib. The sequence derives from a human donor with alopecia areata. The CDR3 nucleotides read TGTGCCACCAGCAGCAGAGCTTCCTACGAGCAGTACTTC. Translation gives CATSSRASYEQYF.